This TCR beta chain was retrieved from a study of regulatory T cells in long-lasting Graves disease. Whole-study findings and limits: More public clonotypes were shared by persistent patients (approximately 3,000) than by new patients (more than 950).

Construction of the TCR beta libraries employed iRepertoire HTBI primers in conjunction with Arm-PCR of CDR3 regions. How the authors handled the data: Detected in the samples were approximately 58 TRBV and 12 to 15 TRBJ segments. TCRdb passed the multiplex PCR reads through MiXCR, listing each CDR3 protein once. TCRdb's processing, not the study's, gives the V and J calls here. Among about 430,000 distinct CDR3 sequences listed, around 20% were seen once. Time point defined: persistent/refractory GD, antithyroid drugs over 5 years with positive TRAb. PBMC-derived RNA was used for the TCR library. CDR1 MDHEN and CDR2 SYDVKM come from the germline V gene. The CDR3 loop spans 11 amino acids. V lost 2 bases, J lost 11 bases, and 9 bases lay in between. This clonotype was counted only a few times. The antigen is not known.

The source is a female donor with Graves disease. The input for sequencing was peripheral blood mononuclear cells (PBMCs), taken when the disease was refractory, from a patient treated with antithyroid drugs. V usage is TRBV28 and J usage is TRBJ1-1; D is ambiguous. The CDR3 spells CASSLGNGAFF. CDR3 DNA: TGTGCCAGCAGTTTAGGGAATGGGGCTTTCTTT.